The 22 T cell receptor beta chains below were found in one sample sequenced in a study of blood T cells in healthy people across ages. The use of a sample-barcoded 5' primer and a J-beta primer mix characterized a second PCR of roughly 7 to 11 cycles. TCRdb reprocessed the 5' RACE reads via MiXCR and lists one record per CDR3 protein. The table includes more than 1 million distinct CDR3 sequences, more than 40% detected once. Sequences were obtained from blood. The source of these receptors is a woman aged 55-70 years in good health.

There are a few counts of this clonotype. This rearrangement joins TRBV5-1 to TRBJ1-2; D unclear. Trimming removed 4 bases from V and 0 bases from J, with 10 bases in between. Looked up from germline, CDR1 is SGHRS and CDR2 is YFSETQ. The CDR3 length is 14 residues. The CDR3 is CASSKGSPNYGYTF. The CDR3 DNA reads TGCGCCAGCAGCAAGGGTTCCCCTAACTATGGCTACACCTTC.

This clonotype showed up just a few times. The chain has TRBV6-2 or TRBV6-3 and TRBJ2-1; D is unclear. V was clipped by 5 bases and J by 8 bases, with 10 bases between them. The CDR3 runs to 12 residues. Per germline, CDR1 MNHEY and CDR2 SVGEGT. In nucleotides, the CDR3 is TGTGCCAGCAGTCCGGGTAGGGATGAGCAGTTCTTC. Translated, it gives CASSPGRDEQFF.

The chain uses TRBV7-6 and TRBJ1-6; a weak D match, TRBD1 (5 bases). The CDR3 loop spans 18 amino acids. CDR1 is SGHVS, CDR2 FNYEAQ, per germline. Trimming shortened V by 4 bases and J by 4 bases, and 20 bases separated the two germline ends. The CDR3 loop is CASSSDPAGTGYNSPLHF. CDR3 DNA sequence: TGTGCCAGCAGCTCGGACCCCGCCGGGACCGGGTATAATTCACCCCTCCACTTT.

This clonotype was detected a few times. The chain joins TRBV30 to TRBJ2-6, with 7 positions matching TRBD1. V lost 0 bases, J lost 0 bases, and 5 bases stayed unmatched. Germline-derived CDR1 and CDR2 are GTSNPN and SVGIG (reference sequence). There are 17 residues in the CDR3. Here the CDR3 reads CAWSVDRVRSGANVLTF. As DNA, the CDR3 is TGTGCCTGGAGTGTAGACAGGGTACGCTCTGGGGCCAACGTCCTGACTTTC.

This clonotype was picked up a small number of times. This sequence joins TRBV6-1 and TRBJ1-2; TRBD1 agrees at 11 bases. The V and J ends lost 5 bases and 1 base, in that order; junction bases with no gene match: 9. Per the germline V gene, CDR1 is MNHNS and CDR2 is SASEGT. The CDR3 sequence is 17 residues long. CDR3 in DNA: TGTGCCAGCAGTCCCTGGACAGGGGGCGGATTTAACTATGGCTACACCTTC. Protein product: CASSPWTGGGFNYGYTF.

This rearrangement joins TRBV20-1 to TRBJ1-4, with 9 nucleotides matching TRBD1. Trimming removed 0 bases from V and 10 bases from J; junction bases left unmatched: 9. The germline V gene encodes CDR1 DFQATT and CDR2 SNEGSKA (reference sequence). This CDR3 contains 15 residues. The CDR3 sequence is CSARDLTGGVGKLFF. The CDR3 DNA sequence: TGCAGTGCTAGAGACCTGACAGGGGGTGTGGGAAAACTGTTTTTT.

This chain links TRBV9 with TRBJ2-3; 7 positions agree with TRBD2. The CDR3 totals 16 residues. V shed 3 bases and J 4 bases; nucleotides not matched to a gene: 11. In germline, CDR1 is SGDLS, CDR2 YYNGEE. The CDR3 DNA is TGTGCCAGCAGCGCACGAGCGGGAAGGCCCTCAGATACGCAGTATTTT. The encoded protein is CASSARAGRPSDTQYF.

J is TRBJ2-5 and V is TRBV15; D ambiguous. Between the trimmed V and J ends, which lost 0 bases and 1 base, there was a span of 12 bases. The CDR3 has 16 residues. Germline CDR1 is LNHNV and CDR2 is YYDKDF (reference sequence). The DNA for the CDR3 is TGTGCCACCAGCAGAGATTTCGGAGCCCTCCAAGAGACCCAGTACTTC. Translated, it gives CATSRDFGALQETQYF.

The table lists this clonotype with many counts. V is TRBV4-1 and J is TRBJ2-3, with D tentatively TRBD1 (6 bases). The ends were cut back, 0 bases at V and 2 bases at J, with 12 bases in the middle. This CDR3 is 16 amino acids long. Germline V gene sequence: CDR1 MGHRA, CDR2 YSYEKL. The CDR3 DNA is TGCGCCAGCAGCCAAGATACTGGGGGCTTCACAGATACGCAGTATTTT. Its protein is CASSQDTGGFTDTQYF.

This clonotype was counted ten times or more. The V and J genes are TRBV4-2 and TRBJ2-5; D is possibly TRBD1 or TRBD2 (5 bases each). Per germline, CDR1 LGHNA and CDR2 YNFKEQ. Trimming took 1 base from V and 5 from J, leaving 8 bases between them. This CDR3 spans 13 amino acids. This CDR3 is CASSQGGAETQYF. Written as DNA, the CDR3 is TGTGCCAGCAGCCAAGGAGGGGCTGAGACCCAGTACTTC.

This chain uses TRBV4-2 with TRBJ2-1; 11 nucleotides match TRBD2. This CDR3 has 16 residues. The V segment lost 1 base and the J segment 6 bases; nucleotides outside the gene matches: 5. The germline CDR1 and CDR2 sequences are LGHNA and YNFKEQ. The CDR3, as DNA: TGTGCCAGCAGCCAAGTGACTAGCGGGGCCATCAATGAGCAGTTCTTC. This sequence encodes CASSQVTSGAINEQFF.

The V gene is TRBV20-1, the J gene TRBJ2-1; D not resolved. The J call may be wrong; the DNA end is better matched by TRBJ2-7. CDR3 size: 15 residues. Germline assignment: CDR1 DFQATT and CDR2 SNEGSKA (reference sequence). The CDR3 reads CSAPTMAEIYNEQYF. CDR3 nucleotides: TGCAGTGCCCCCACAATGGCGGAGATCTACAATGAGCAGTACTTC.

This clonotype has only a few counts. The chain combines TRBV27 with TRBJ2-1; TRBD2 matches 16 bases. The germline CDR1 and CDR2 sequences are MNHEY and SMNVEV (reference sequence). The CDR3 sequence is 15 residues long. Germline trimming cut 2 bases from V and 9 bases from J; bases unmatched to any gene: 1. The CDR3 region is CASSLGTSGRGEQFF. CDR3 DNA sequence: TGTGCCAGCAGTTTAGGGACTAGCGGGAGGGGTGAGCAGTTCTTC.

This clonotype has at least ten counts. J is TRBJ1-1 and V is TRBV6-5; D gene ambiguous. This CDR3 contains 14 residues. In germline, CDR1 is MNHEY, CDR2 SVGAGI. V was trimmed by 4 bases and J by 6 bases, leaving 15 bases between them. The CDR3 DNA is TGTGCCAGCAGTTCCGCTGGGTCTTTCGCTGAAGCTTTCTTT. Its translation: CASSSAGSFAEAFF.

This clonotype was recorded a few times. The chain's CDR3 is CSVDLYETQYF. CDR3 in DNA: TGCAGCGTTGATCTCTATGAGACCCAGTACTTC. This chain connects TRBV29-1 to TRBJ2-5; D ambiguous. This CDR3 is 11 amino acids long. CDR1 is SQVTM and CDR2 is ANQGSEA in the germline V gene. With 3 bases removed from V and 5 bases from J, the gap between germline ends came to 7 bases.

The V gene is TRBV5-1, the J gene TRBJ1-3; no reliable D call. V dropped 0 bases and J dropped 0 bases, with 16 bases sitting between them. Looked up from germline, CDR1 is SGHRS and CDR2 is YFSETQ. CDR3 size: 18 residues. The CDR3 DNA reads TGCGCCAGCAGCTTGGAAGGTTGGCCGGCGACCTCTGGAAACACCATATATTTT. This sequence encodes CASSLEGWPATSGNTIYF.

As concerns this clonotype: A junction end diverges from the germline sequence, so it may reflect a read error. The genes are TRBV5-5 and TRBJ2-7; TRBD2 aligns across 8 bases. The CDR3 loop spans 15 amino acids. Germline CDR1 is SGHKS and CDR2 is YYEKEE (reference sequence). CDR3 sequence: CASSLEGLVGYGQYF. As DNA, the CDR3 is TGTGCCAGCAGCTTGGAGGGACTAGTAGGCTACGGGCAGTACTTC.

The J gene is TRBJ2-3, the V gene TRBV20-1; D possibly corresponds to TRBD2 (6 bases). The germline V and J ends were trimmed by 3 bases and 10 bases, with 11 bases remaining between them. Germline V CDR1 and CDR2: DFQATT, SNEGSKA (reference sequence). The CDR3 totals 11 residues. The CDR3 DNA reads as TGCAGTGCTAGCCGACTAGAGGCGCAGTATTTT. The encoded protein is CSASRLEAQYF.

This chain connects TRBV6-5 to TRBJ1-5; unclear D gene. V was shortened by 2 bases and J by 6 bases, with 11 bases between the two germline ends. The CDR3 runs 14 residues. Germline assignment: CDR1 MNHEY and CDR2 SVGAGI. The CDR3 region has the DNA TGTGCCAGCAGTTACGGTGGCTCCAGTCAGCCCCAGCATTTT. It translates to CASSYGGSSQPQHF.

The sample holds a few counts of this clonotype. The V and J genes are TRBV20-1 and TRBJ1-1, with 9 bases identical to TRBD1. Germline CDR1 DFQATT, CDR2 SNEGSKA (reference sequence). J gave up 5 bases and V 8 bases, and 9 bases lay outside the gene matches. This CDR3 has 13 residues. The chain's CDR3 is CSITGGDRTEAFF. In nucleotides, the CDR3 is TGCAGTATTACAGGGGGCGATAGGACTGAAGCTTTCTTT.

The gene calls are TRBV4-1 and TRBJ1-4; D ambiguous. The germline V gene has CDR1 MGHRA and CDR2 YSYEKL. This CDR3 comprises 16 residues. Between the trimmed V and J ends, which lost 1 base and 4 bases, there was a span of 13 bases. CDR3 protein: CASSQALRVRNEKLFF. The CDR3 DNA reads TGCGCCAGCAGCCAAGCCTTGAGAGTCCGTAATGAAAAACTGTTTTTT.

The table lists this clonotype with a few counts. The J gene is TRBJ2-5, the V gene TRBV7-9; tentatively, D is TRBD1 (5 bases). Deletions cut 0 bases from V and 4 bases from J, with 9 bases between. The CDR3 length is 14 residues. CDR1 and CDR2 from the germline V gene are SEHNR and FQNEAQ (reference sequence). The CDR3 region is CASSLARVPETQYF. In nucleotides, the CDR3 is TGTGCCAGCAGCTTAGCCAGGGTCCCAGAGACCCAGTACTTC.